The entry that follows covers one T cell receptor (beta chain) sequence. The Seattle site enrolled patients during active infection and followed them longitudinally. The record originates from a study of blood T cell repertoires in COVID-19. Study-level background: Donors in the United States, Italy and Spain gave samples during acute or convalescent COVID-19.

Germline trimming cut 6 bases from V and 2 bases from J; bases unmatched to any gene: 6. This CDR3 has 14 amino acids. Germline CDR1 reads MNHEY; CDR2 reads SVGAGI. The data were produced by immunoSEQ multiplex PCR, yet TCRdb's version contains in-frame clones alone and is incomplete. The repertoire has about 230,000 clones, roughly four fifths of them found once; the top ten carry around 7%. The gene calls are TRBV6-5 and TRBJ2-5, with 7 bases matching TRBD1. Specimen: peripheral blood. The TCR originated in a woman of 80 years or more with COVID-19, enrolled during active disease. In DNA form, the CDR3 reads TGTGCCAGCAGAGAGGGACAGCTTCAAGAGACCCAGTACTTC. As protein: CASREGQLQETQYF.